This T cell receptor beta chain originates from a study of shared clonotypes between healthy human individuals. Overall study: Donors were a couple of women and a few men aged 18 to 49.

TCRdb keeps only in-frame clones here, not all; method: immunoSEQ multiplex PCR. The sample contains some 1 million clones, about 77% of which appear only once. The CDR3 runs to 15 residues. The V gene lost 2 bases and the J gene lost 1 base, with 11 bases spanning the gap. Germline V gives CDR1 SNHLY, CDR2 FYNNEI. In this sample, this clone turned up many times. Its target is unknown. This sample also contains other DNA sequences that code for the same CDR3. Findings and caveats of the study: The naive CD4 repertoires of a handful of donors were compared, and around 5% of clonotypes were shared.

Input material: memory CD4+ T cells sorted from blood. Described subset: CD45RA-negative fraction. The sequence derives from a man younger than 35 in good health. The chain carries TRBV2 and TRBJ1-1; D perhaps matches TRBD1 (5 bases). The CDR3 sequence is CASSERAGQNTEAFF. DNA for the CDR3: TGTGCCAGCAGTGAAAGAGCAGGGCAGAACACTGAAGCTTTCTTT.